The 30 T cell receptor beta chains below come from one sample, sequenced in a study of cytomegalovirus exposure and HLA in healthy donors. With 60 Vbeta and 13 Jbeta primers, the PCR was carried out. Some clones are missing from TCRdb's copy, which holds only in-frame ones; the method was immunoSEQ multiplex PCR. The sample includes 200,000 to 250,000 clones, 65% to 85% seen only once; the top ten take 2.5% to 3%. Sequences were obtained from PBMCs. The receptors come from a man aged 30-40 years in good health and CMV-seronegative.

V and J are TRBV7-8 and TRBJ2-1; 7 positions match TRBD1. Germline V gene data show CDR1 as SGHVS and CDR2 as FQNEAQ. Germline trimming cut 4 bases from V and 9 bases from J; bases unmatched to any gene: 9. The CDR3 is 14 amino acids. The CDR3 spells CASSSPPTGFEQFF. The CDR3 coding sequence is TGTGCCAGCAGCTCCCCCCCGACAGGGTTTGAGCAGTTCTTC.

The chain has TRBV5-5 and TRBJ2-7, with 10 bases aligning to TRBD2. Trimming took 6 bases from V and 0 from J; bases not matched to a gene: 9. CDR1 SGHKS and CDR2 YYEKEE come from the germline V gene (reference sequence). The length of the CDR3 is 16 residues. The CDR3 DNA is TGTGCCAGCATGCCTAGCGGGGGTGCCAGCTCCTACGAGCAGTACTTC. Translation: CASMPSGGASSYEQYF. Full variable domain (outside the CDR3, taken from reference TRBV5-5 and TRBJ2-7): DAGVTQSPTHLIKTRGQQVTLRCSPISGHKSVSWYQQVLGQGPQFIFQYYEKEERGRGNFPDRFSARQFPNYSSELNVNALLLGDSALYLCASMPSGGASSYEQYFGPGTRLTVT.

This chain links TRBV6-1 with TRBJ2-1, with TRBD1 as a possible D gene (5 bases). Germline V lookup: CDR1 MNHNS, CDR2 SASEGT. V was clipped by 3 bases and J by 0 bases, with 9 bases between them. The CDR3 length is 15 residues. The CDR3 protein is CASSEYDSSYNEQFF. The CDR3 coding sequence is TGTGCCAGCAGTGAGTACGACAGCTCCTACAATGAGCAGTTCTTC.

Comments on this clone: At one of its ends the junction is not consistent with the germline gene, which may arise from a read error. The chain joins TRBV7-9 to TRBJ2-1; 11 positions match TRBD2. CDR1 and CDR2 (germline): SEHNR, FQNEAQ (reference sequence). The CDR3 covers 15 residues. As DNA, the CDR3 is TGTTCCAGCAGCTTTCTAGCGGGGGGCTACAATGAGCAGTTCTTC. Protein sequence: CSSSFLAGGYNEQFF. The full variable domain, completed using reference TRBV7-9 and TRBJ2-1, is DTGVSQNPRHKITKRGQNVTFRCDPISEHNRLYWYRQTLGQGPEFLTYFQNEAQLEKSRLLSDRFSAERPKGSFSTLEIQRTEQGDSAMYLCSSSFLAGGYNEQFFGPGTRLTVL.

Worth noting for this clone: One end of the junction fails to match germline, which may point to a read error. The V call is TRBV5-3, the J call TRBJ2-7; D remains unclear. TRBV5-3 is an open reading frame whose function is uncertain. The CDR3 has 11 amino acids. CDR3 DNA sequence: TGTGCCAGAAGCTTGGCGATCACCCCGGAGTTC. Protein sequence: CARSLAITPEF.

This chain joins TRBV4-3 and TRBJ1-3, with TRBD1 identical over 10 bases. The CDR3 contains 15 residues. With V trimmed by 8 bases and J by 2 bases, 6 bases remained unmatched. The germline V gene encodes CDR1 LGHNA and CDR2 YSLEER. The CDR3 loop reads CASSPGTGAGNTIYF. The CDR3, as DNA: TGCGCCAGCTCCCCCGGGACAGGGGCTGGAAACACCATATATTTT.

The gene calls are TRBV7-9 and TRBJ1-1, with unresolved D. V shed 7 bases and J shed 3 bases, with 12 bases lying between them. CDR3 length equals 13 residues. Germline CDR1 is SEHNR and CDR2 is FQNEAQ (reference sequence). The CDR3 is CASNSVSDTEAFF. For the CDR3, the DNA is TGTGCCAGCAACAGTGTTTCGGACACTGAAGCTTTCTTT.

This chain joins TRBV2 and TRBJ2-1; TRBD2 matches at 11 bases. The CDR3 sequence is 18 residues long. In germline, CDR1 is SNHLY, CDR2 FYNNEI. V lost 0 bases, J lost 3 bases, and 7 bases stayed unmatched. Here the CDR3 DNA reads TGTGCCAGCAGTGAAGCCCCCGGACTAGCGGGTTACTACAATGAGCAGTTCTTC. Its translation is CASSEAPGLAGYYNEQFF.

The chain is built from TRBV14 and TRBJ2-1, with 12 nucleotides matching TRBD2. Germline-derived CDR1 and CDR2 are SGHDN and FVKESK. Trimming removed 4 bases from V and 14 bases from J; junction bases left unmatched: 6. The CDR3 contains 13 residues. DNA for the CDR3: TGTGCCAGCAGCCGAAGACTAGCGGGGGAGAAGTTCTTC. It encodes CASSRRLAGEKFF.

V gene TRBV7-9 combines with J gene TRBJ1-6; a possible D gene is TRBD1 (6 bases). CDR1 and CDR2 (germline): SEHNR, FQNEAQ (reference sequence). V dropped 1 base and J dropped 7 bases, with 17 bases sitting between them. The CDR3 covers 17 residues. CDR3 sequence: CASSLGERGRGNSPLHF. CDR3 coding DNA: TGTGCCAGCAGCTTAGGGGAGAGGGGCAGGGGAAATTCACCCCTCCACTTT.

This chain links TRBV6-5 with TRBJ1-2, with no clear D. The CDR3 length is 13 residues. V lost 10 bases and J 5 bases, leaving 17 bases between the germline ends. Per germline, CDR1 MNHEY and CDR2 SVGAGI. DNA for the CDR3: TGTGCCACCGGGGTTGCCCGGAAATATGGCTACACCTTC. Protein product: CATGVARKYGYTF.

This clone has only a few counts. The rearrangement links TRBV11-1 to TRBJ2-7; 9 bases fit TRBD2. Germline assignment: CDR1 SGHAT and CDR2 FQDESV (reference sequence). The junction had 5 bases not matched to a gene; V was cut back by 2 bases and J by 0 bases. The CDR3 sequence is 16 residues long. The CDR3 here is CASSLSSGGTSYEQYF. The CDR3 bases are TGTGCCAGCAGCTTATCCAGCGGGGGGACCTCCTACGAGCAGTACTTC.

This chain uses TRBV28 with TRBJ1-5, with D uncertain. The CDR3 is 15 amino acids. The germline V gene has CDR1 MDHEN and CDR2 SYDVKM. V lost 3 bases and J 2 bases, leaving 11 bases between the germline ends. This CDR3 reads CASSFTARGNQPQHF. The DNA of the CDR3 is TGTGCCAGCAGTTTTACCGCACGGGGCAATCAGCCCCAGCATTTT.

The table lists this clone with a few counts. The chain employs TRBV5-1 and TRBJ1-4; D is ambiguous. Germline assignment: CDR1 SGHRS and CDR2 YFSETQ. V shed 4 bases and J shed 3 bases, with 10 bases lying between them. The CDR3 extends over 14 amino acids. The CDR3 region has the DNA TGCGCCAGCAGCAACGGGAAGTCTAATGAAAAACTGTTTTTT. Residues: CASSNGKSNEKLFF. Full variable domain (remainder filled in from reference TRBV5-1 and TRBJ1-4): KAGVTQTPRYLIKTRGQQVTLSCSPISGHRSVSWYQQTPGQGLQFLFEYFSETQRNKGNFPGRFSGRQFSNSRSEMNVSTLELGDSALYLCASSNGKSNEKLFFGSGTQLSVL.

The V call is TRBV28, the J call TRBJ1-1, with D uncertain. The V and J ends lost 4 bases and 1 base respectively, with 4 bases between them. The CDR3 sequence is 12 residues long. The germline V gene encodes CDR1 MDHEN and CDR2 SYDVKM. This chain's CDR3 is CASSYKNTEAFF. CDR3 bases: TGTGCCAGCAGTTATAAGAACACTGAAGCTTTCTTT.

Turning to this clone: Other DNA sequences in the sample encode the same CDR3. In nucleotides, the CDR3 is TGTGCCAGCAGCTTGGGGGGCTCCTATAATTCACCCCTCCACTTT. This sequence encodes CASSLGGSYNSPLHF. V gene TRBV6-1 combines with J gene TRBJ1-6; D is possibly TRBD1 (5 bases). The ends were cut back, 6 bases at V and 0 bases at J, with 9 bases in the middle. The CDR3 is 15 residues long. Germline-derived CDR1 and CDR2 are MNHNS and SASEGT.

The chain couples TRBV15 to TRBJ2-2, with D unresolved. There are 13 residues in the CDR3. Germline CDR1 LNHNV, CDR2 YYDKDF (reference sequence). Trimming took 3 bases from V and 5 from J, leaving 7 bases between them. CDR3 sequence (DNA): TGTGCCACCAGCAGTTCCGGGACCGGGGAGCTGTTTTTT. It specifies CATSSSGTGELFF.

The gene calls are TRBV13 and TRBJ2-3, with TRBD2 matching 14 bases. In germline, CDR1 is PRHDT, CDR2 FYEKMQ (reference sequence). V was pared by 3 bases and J by 1 base, with 12 bases of the junction left unmatched. The CDR3 runs to 20 residues. Written as DNA, the CDR3 is TGTGCCAGCAGCTTTGGACTAGCGGGGGGCCCGACGAAACGCACAGATACGCAGTATTTT. Encoded protein: CASSFGLAGGPTKRTDTQYF.

V usage is TRBV7-9 and J usage is TRBJ2-7; 9 bases are shared with TRBD1. V dropped 5 bases and J dropped 5; count of bases not matched to a gene: 7. Germline V lookup: CDR1 SEHNR, CDR2 FQNEAQ (reference sequence). The CDR3 length is 14 residues. DNA of the CDR3: TGTGCCAGCAGCCCTGGACAGGGGCGCAACGAGCAGTACTTC. It specifies CASSPGQGRNEQYF.

A remark on this clone: Relative to the germline gene, one junction end is altered; a read error may explain this. V and J are TRBV7-7 and TRBJ2-3; 9 bases agree with TRBD1. The CDR3 runs 19 residues. The germline V gene has CDR1 SSHAT and CDR2 FNYEAQ (reference sequence). The CDR3 sequence is CASSPKQGALTIGTDTQYF. The CDR3 coding sequence is TGTGCTAGCAGCCCCAAACAGGGGGCTCTGACTATTGGCACAGATACGCAGTATTTT.

This clone has only a few counts. The V call is TRBV10-3, the J call TRBJ1-4, with D unresolved. The CDR3 totals 13 residues. Trimming shortened V by 8 bases and J by 0 bases, and 7 bases separated the two germline ends. CDR1 ENHRY and CDR2 SYGVKD come from the germline V gene. CDR3 DNA: TGTGCCATCGGCCAGTCAACTAATGAAAAACTGTTTTTT. Translation gives CAIGQSTNEKLFF.

This rearrangement joins TRBV27 to TRBJ1-6; D might be TRBD1 (6 bases). CDR1 and CDR2 (germline): MNHEY, SMNVEV (reference sequence). Trimming shortened V by 4 bases and J by 10 bases, and 11 bases separated the two germline ends. The CDR3 is 13 residues long. CDR3 nucleotide sequence: TGTGCCAGCAGTTACAGGGCTAACTCACCCCTCCACTTT. Translated, it gives CASSYRANSPLHF.

The genes are TRBV19 and TRBJ2-3; D is unresolved. CDR1 is LNHDA, CDR2 SQIVND, per germline (reference sequence). There are 13 residues in the CDR3. The V end lost 5 bases, the J end lost 2 bases, and 8 bases lay between the germline ends. CDR3 coding DNA: TGTGCCAGTAGTTATGGCTTCACAGATACGCAGTATTTT. Protein sequence: CASSYGFTDTQYF.

This rearrangement joins TRBV5-1 to TRBJ2-5; D may be TRBD2 (6 bases). The ends were cut back, 4 bases at V and 1 base at J, with 8 bases in the middle. CDR3 length: 13 residues. Germline V gene data show CDR1 as SGHRS and CDR2 as YFSETQ. The CDR3 DNA sequence: TGCGCCAGCAGCCCGCGGGGCCAAGAGACCCAGTACTTC. Protein sequence: CASSPRGQETQYF.

The chain joins TRBV27 to TRBJ2-5, with D perhaps TRBD2 (6 bases). Germline CDR1 and CDR2: MNHEY and SMNVEV (reference sequence). The CDR3 covers 15 residues. Trimming cost V 3 bases and J 0 bases, with 11 bases left between them. CDR3 region: CASSLGGSNQETQYF. The CDR3 DNA follows: TGTGCCAGCAGTTTGGGGGGATCTAACCAAGAGACCCAGTACTTC.

This chain links TRBV5-1 with TRBJ2-5, with 9 bases lining up with TRBD1. Matching the DNA end better, TRBJ2-7 makes the J call doubtful. The CDR3 totals 14 residues. Looked up from germline, CDR1 is SGHRS and CDR2 is YFSETQ. In DNA form, the CDR3 reads TGCGCCAGCAGCTTACAGGGGGCCTCCTACGAGCAGTACTTC. It codes for CASSLQGASYEQYF.

CDR3 bases: TGTGCCAGCAGGGTGGGGCAGTCGGGTCACACCATATATTTT. This translates into CASRVGQSGHTIYF. The chain recombines TRBV7-2 with TRBJ1-3; D is perhaps TRBD1 (5 bases). This CDR3 has 14 residues. The V end lost 6 bases, the J end lost 8 bases, and 17 bases lay between the germline ends. Germline lookup yields CDR1 SGHTA and CDR2 FQGNSA.

The rearrangement links TRBV5-1 to TRBJ1-2; possible D gene TRBD1, 6 bases. V was shortened by 0 bases and J by 4 bases, with 10 bases between the two germline ends. Per germline, CDR1 SGHRS and CDR2 YFSETQ. The CDR3 runs 14 residues. CDR3 nucleotides: TGCGCCAGCAGCTTGGTTACAGGGAGCTATGGCTACACCTTC. This codes for CASSLVTGSYGYTF.

Comments on this clone: Its ends do not fully match the called genes, so a read error is possible. V gene TRBV18 combines with J gene TRBJ2-6, with D maybe TRBD1 (6 bases). This CDR3 has 17 residues. Germline CDR1 is KGHSH and CDR2 is LQKENI. The chain's CDR3 is CASSPQGHVSGASVLTF. CDR3 coding DNA: TGTGCCAGCTCACCACAGGGACACGTCTCTGGGGCCAGCGTCCTGACTTTC. The complete variable domain, with remaining parts taken from reference TRBV18 and TRBJ2-6, reads NAGVMQNPRHLVRRRGQEARLRCSPMKGHSHVYWYRQLPEEGLKFMVYLQKENIIDESGMPKERFSAEFPKEGPSILRIQQVVRGDSAAYFCASSPQGHVSGASVLTFGAGSRLTVL.

The chain uses TRBV6-5 and TRBJ1-2, with D hard to call. Germline lookup yields CDR1 MNHEY and CDR2 SVGAGI. V was cut by 0 bases and J by 4 bases, with 12 bases left in between. The CDR3 runs to 15 residues. DNA for the CDR3: TGTGCCAGCAGTTACTCGAAGGCAGCGCCCTATGGCTACACCTTC. Translated, it gives CASSYSKAAPYGYTF.